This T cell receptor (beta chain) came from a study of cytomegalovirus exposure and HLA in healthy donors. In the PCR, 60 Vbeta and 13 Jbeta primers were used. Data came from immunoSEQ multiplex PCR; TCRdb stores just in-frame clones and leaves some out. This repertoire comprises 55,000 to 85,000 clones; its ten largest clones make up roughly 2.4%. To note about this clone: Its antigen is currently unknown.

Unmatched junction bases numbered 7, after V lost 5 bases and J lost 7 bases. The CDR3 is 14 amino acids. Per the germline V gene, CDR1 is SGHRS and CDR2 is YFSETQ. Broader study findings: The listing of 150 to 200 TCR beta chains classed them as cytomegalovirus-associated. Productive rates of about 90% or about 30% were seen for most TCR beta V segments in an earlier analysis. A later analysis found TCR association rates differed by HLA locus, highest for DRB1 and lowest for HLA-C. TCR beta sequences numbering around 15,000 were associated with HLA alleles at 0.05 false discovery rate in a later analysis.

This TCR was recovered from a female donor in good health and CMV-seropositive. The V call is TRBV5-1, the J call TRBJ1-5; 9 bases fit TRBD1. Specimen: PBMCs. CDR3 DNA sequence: TGCGCCAGCAGAGCGGGACAGGGCGGACAGCCCCAGCATTTT. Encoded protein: CASRAGQGGQPQHF.